The source of this TCR beta chain is a study of blood T cells in healthy people across ages (dated by TCRdb to the mid-2010s). For context, the study as a whole: Template switching captured roughly one uniquely barcoded TCR beta cDNA molecule per two T cells in model experiments. To track age-related changes in TCR beta repertoire diversity, the study relied on deep sequencing normalized with unique cDNA molecular identifiers. The donors were divided into four age groups: young (average about 16 years), middle-aged (roughly 42), aged (about 60) and long-lived (nearly 85). To avoid experimental bias, donors of different ages were distributed randomly across sequencing lanes. The study analyzed two additional independent replicas of 1 million unique cDNA reads from the same blood draw for two donors, one aged 18 to 29 and one aged 80 or older. Overall study results and their limits: As age increased, observed TCR beta diversity per million T cells dropped in a roughly linear way, and a significant reduction was already evident by age approximately 40. Estimates of total diversity based on one million sequenced T cells were considered lower bounds and underestimates. Compared with the aged group, the long-lived group had more naive CD4+ T cells, fewer expanded clones and increased TCR diversity, suggesting age selection. Since profiling was done on bulk unsorted PBMCs, naive and antigen-experienced compartments could not be conclusively compared. Observed TCR beta diversity correlated strongly with the percentage of naive T cells measured by flow cytometry. Donor CMV infection status was unknown, potentially confounding age-related changes in expanded clonotypes.

Of note for this clonotype: Its antigen remains undetermined. Base qualities are not recorded, but no much larger clone differs from it by a single base.

Library creation used 5' RACE. TCRdb shows the sequencer as Illumina HiSeq 2500. The second PCR ran for about 7 to 11 cycles and used a J-beta primer mix along with a sample-barcoded 5' primer. A template-switch 5' adaptor carrying 12 random nucleotides introduced a unique molecular identifier onto each TCR beta cDNA molecule. Each sample yielded at least 3 million CDR3-containing paired-end reads. All of the RNA was converted into first-strand cDNA using the Mint cDNA synthesis kit, with a TRBC-specific oligonucleotide serving as the primer. Following uracil-DNA glycosylase treatment, a first 18-cycle PCR with universal primers M1SS and BC2_uni_R was performed on all cDNA. The study's own analysis went as follows. For normalization, 1 million high-quality reads were randomly selected from each sample, with every read carrying a distinct molecular identifier. Instead of being binned into consensus sequences, reads that shared molecular identifiers were thrown out. MiTCR, with a Q25 quality threshold and the strictest error-elimination algorithm, was used for CDR3 identification, clonotype clustering and error correction. A nonparametric unseen species model with Euler transformation was used to estimate lower-bound total TCR beta diversity. TCRdb itself trimmed the public reads at Q25 with fastp, ran MiXCR and retained productive beta chains. Rows with one shared CDR3 protein collapse into an entry with the most common genes and DNA. TCRdb, not the original authors, processed these V and J calls. The sample has 500,000 to 600,000 distinct CDR3 sequences on record, about 26% of them singletons. The ten largest clones take up 18% of the sample.

The roughly 39 donors, aged roughly 6 to 100 years, were systemically healthy Caucasian individuals from Russia. Around 9.9 milliliters of peripheral blood were collected from each donor into EDTA-treated Vacutainer tubes. Ficoll-Paque density-gradient centrifugation was used to isolate PBMCs, with at least 6.5 million per sample. Total RNA, at least 5 micrograms per sample, was extracted from PBMCs with Trizol reagent. For every donor, flow cytometry on a PBMC aliquot measured the percentage of naive CD45RAhigh/CD27high T cells. Taken from the germline V gene (reference sequence), the CDR1 and CDR2 loops are DFQATT and SNEGSKA. The CDR3 has 16 amino acids, counting the end cysteine and phenylalanine. This entry keeps only the CDR3 DNA: 48 bases, framed from base 1. V is pared back by 0 bases and J by 0 bases, with 11 bases lying between the germline termini.

This receptor chain uses TRBV20-1 and TRBJ2-2; TRBD1 is a possible D gene, resting on 5 matching bases. The specimen was blood. This sequence was found in a woman in her 70s in good health. The CDR3 region has the sequence CSARDPGHTNTGELFF. The DNA sequence follows: TGCAGTGCTAGAGACCCTGGACACACGAACACCGGGGAGCTGTTTTTT.